This passage covers 13 T cell receptor beta chains from one sample sequenced in a study of graft-versus-host responses after intestinal transplantation. Some clones are missing from TCRdb's copy, which holds only in-frame ones; the method was immunoSEQ multiplex PCR. The sample includes about 100,000 clones, roughly 84% of them seen just once. The antigens these receptors bind are not known. Sequencing used unstimulated CD4+ T cells sorted from spleen or lymph node cells, obtained before transplant. These receptors originate from a human donor who was the organ donor for an intestinal transplant.

The V gene is TRBV5-1, the J gene TRBJ2-3; D remains unclear. CDR1 is SGHRS and CDR2 is YFSETQ in the germline V gene. This CDR3 comprises 12 residues. Deletions cut 0 bases from V and 4 bases from J, with 3 bases between. CDR3: CASSLASDTQYF. The CDR3 DNA follows: TGCGCCAGCAGCTTGGCCTCAGATACGCAGTATTTT.

The J gene is TRBJ2-1, the V gene TRBV18; 14 nucleotides match TRBD2. The CDR3 is made up of 16 amino acids. V lost 5 bases and J lost 6; bases outside the gene matches: 6. Germline V lookup: CDR1 KGHSH, CDR2 LQKENI. CDR3 coding DNA: TGTGCCAGCTCAGCTCCCGGGACTAGCGGGGGCAATGAGCAGTTCTTC. It yields the protein CASSAPGTSGGNEQFF. Looking up the rest from reference TRBV18 and TRBJ2-1 gives the full variable domain: NAGVMQNPRHLVRRRGQEARLRCSPMKGHSHVYWYRQLPEEGLKFMVYLQKENIIDESGMPKERFSAEFPKEGPSILRIQQVVRGDSAAYFCASSAPGTSGGNEQFFGPGTRLTVL.

V usage is TRBV18 and J usage is TRBJ1-6; D not certain. There are 14 residues in the CDR3. Looked up from germline, CDR1 is KGHSH and CDR2 is LQKENI. V was shortened by 8 bases and J by 5 bases, with 13 bases between the two germline ends. The CDR3 DNA reads as TGTGCCAGCCAAACTGGTGCAAATAATTCACCCCTCCACTTT. Encoded protein: CASQTGANNSPLHF.

This chain connects TRBV10-2 to TRBJ2-7; 8 positions match TRBD2. CDR3 length: 13 residues. Trimming at V came to 8 bases and at J to 2 bases, leaving 5 bases not matched to a gene. The germline V gene has CDR1 WSHSY and CDR2 SAAADI. CDR3 coding DNA: TGCGCCAGCTTTTCTAGCGGGCCCTACGAGCAGTACTTC. It yields the protein CASFSSGPYEQYF.

The chain recombines TRBV9 with TRBJ2-4, with D perhaps matching TRBD2 (7 bases). The germline CDR1 and CDR2 sequences are SGDLS and YYNGEE. The CDR3 has 15 residues. Trimming stripped 0 bases from V and 6 bases from J, with 13 bases between. The CDR3 DNA sequence: TGTGCCAGCAGCGTAGAGGGGGGGGGTAGAAACATTCAGTACTTC. Translation: CASSVEGGGRNIQYF.

The table lists this clone with a count of one. This sequence joins TRBV28 and TRBJ1-2, with D unresolved. The germline V gene encodes CDR1 MDHEN and CDR2 SYDVKM. V was clipped by 10 bases and J by 4 bases, with 19 bases between them. CDR3 length: 14 residues. For the CDR3, the DNA is TGTGCCACCCGAGGGAACCCTGAAGTCTATGGCTACACCTTC. Encoded protein: CATRGNPEVYGYTF.

This clone has just one count. The chain uses TRBV21-1 and TRBJ2-3; the D segment call TRBD1 is taken from the table without a DNA check. TRBV21-1 is termed a pseudogene. The CDR3 is made up of 15 amino acids. The CDR3 nucleotides read TGTGCCAGCAGCAAAAGAGACAGGGGGGCAGATACGCAGTATTTT. This codes for CASSKRDRGADTQYF.

V gene TRBV9 combines with J gene TRBJ2-7; possible D gene TRBD2, 7 bases. Trimming shortened V by 0 bases and J by 4 bases, and 14 bases separated the two germline ends. CDR3 length equals 15 residues. Germline assignment: CDR1 SGDLS and CDR2 YYNGEE. CDR3 protein: CASSVGGGTTYEQYF. The CDR3 nucleotides are TGTGCCAGCAGCGTAGGGGGGGGGACAACGTACGAGCAGTACTTC.

Only a few counts were recorded for this clone. This chain connects TRBV19 to TRBJ1-2; TRBD1 is a possible D gene (5 bases). V dropped 0 bases and J dropped 7 bases, with 12 bases sitting between them. The CDR3 length is 14 residues. CDR1 is LNHDA and CDR2 is SQIVND in the germline V gene (reference sequence). CDR3 region: CASSIEQGVVGYTF. The CDR3 DNA follows: TGTGCCAGTAGTATAGAGCAGGGAGTGGTTGGCTACACCTTC.

The chain combines TRBV4-1 with TRBJ2-3; TRBD2 matches at 12 bases. CDR1 MGHRA and CDR2 YSYEKL come from the germline V gene. The V and J ends lost 0 bases and 5 bases, in that order; junction bases with no gene match: 6. The CDR3 is 17 amino acids. CDR3 region: CASSQDRLAGGGDTQYF. The CDR3 bases are TGCGCCAGCAGCCAAGATCGCCTAGCGGGGGGGGGAGATACGCAGTATTTT.

The rearrangement joins TRBV18 to TRBJ1-3, with a weak D call TRBD1 (5 bases). Germline assignment: CDR1 KGHSH and CDR2 LQKENI. The CDR3 is made up of 16 amino acids. Trimming shortened V by 2 bases and J by 0 bases, and 11 bases separated the two germline ends. CDR3 region: CASSPFGASSGNTIYF. CDR3 bases: TGTGCCAGCTCACCATTCGGGGCCAGCTCTGGAAACACCATATATTTT.

The CDR3 spells CASSVVTGELFF. DNA for the CDR3: TGTGCCAGCAGCGTAGTAACCGGGGAGCTGTTTTTT. The gene calls are TRBV9 and TRBJ2-2; no clear D gene. The V end lost 0 bases, the J end lost 5 bases, and 2 bases lay between the germline ends. CDR1 and CDR2 from the germline V gene are SGDLS and YYNGEE. The CDR3 has 12 amino acids. Full variable domain (rest looked up from reference TRBV9 and TRBJ2-2): DSGVTQTPKHLITATGQRVTLRCSPRSGDLSVYWYQQSLDQGLQFLIQYYNGEERAKGNILERFSAQQFPDLHSELNLSSLELGDSALYFCASSVVTGELFFGEGSRLTVL.

J is TRBJ2-7 and V is TRBV6-5, with TRBD2 matching 12 bases. J lost 6 bases, V lost 6 bases, and 9 bases had no gene match. Germline V gene data show CDR1 as MNHEY and CDR2 as SVGAGI. CDR3 size: 15 residues. The CDR3 region has the DNA TGTGCCAGCAGGACTACTAGCGGGGGGAGGGTCGAGCAGTACTTC. Its protein is CASRTTSGGRVEQYF.